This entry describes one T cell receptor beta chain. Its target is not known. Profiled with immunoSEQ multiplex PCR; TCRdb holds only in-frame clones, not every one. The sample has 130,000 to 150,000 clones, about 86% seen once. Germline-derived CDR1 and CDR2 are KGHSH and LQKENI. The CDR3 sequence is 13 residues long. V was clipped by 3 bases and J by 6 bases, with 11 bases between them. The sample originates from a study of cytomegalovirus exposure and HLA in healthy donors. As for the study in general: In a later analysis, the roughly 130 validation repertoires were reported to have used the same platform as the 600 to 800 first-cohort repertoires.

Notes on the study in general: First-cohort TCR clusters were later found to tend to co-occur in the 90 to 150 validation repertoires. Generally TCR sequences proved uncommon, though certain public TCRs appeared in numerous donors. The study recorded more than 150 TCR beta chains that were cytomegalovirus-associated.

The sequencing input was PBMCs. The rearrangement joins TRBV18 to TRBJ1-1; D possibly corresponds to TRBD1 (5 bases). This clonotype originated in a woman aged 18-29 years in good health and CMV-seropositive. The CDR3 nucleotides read TGTGCCAGCTCACCGGGGCTGCTCCCTGAAGCTTTCTTT. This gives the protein CASSPGLLPEAFF.